This T cell receptor (beta chain) is from a study of blood T cell repertoires in COVID-19. In the source study's methods: The authors estimated nucleated cell counts from reference gene primer amplification. Sequenced by immunoSEQ multiplex PCR; TCRdb stores in-frame clones only, minus some. Clone size and the V and J calls come from that table; the DNA yielded D and trimming. Of roughly 200,000 clones listed, approximately 86% were seen once; the top ten hold 2.5% to 3.5%. Between the trimmed V and J ends, which lost 4 bases and 1 base, there was a span of 14 bases. The CDR3 spans 15 residues. The germline V gene encodes CDR1 SGHRS and CDR2 YFSETQ.

The V and J genes are TRBV5-1 and TRBJ1-1; D ambiguous. Sequenced input: peripheral blood. This sequence was found in a man in his forties or fifties with active or convalescent COVID-19. The CDR3: CASSPMGRENTEAFF. In DNA, the CDR3 is TGCGCCAGCAGCCCAATGGGGAGGGAGAACACTGAAGCTTTCTTT.